Included here is one T cell receptor beta chain sequence, with context. Under the authors' procedure: Estimated nucleated cell counts came from reference gene primer amplification. Sequenced by immunoSEQ multiplex PCR; TCRdb stores in-frame clones only, minus some. V and J calls plus clone size are reproduced from that table; the DNA served to infer D and trimming. The data contain 150,000 or so clones, less than 90% of them singletons. The sample originates from a study of blood T cell repertoires in COVID-19. In the study overall: From the United States, Italy and Spain came samples of acute and convalescent COVID-19. The cDNA or gDNA used as material had been derived from T cells, B-cell-depleted T cells, or PBMCs.

Trimming removed 0 bases from V and 4 bases from J, with 13 bases in between. Germline V gene data show CDR1 as SGHNT and CDR2 as YYREEE (reference sequence). There are 15 residues in the CDR3. The clonotype comes from a human donor in a cohort sampled during active COVID-19. The chain joins TRBV5-4 to TRBJ1-2; D gene uncertain. The material sequenced was peripheral blood. This CDR3 reads CASSLGGEVVYGYTF. The CDR3 bases are TGTGCCAGCAGCTTGGGAGGCGAGGTGGTCTATGGCTACACCTTC.